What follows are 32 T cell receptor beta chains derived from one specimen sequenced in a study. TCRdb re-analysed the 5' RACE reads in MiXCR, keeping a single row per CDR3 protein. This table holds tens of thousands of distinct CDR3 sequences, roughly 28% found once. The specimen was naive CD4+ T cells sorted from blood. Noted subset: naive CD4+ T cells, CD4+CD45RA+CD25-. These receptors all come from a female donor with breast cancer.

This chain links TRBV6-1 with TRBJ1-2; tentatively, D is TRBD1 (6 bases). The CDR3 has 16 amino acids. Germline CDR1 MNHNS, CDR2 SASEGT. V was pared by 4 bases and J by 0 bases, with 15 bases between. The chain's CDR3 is CASSARQRGTNYGYTF. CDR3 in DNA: TGTGCCAGCAGTGCGAGACAGAGGGGGACTAACTATGGCTACACCTTC.

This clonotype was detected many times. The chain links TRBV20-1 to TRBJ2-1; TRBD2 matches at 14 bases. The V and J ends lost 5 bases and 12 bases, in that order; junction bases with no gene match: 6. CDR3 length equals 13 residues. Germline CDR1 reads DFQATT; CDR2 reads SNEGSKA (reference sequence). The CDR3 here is CSARLAGGESQFF. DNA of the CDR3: TGCAGTGCTCGACTAGCGGGAGGGGAGTCGCAGTTCTTC.

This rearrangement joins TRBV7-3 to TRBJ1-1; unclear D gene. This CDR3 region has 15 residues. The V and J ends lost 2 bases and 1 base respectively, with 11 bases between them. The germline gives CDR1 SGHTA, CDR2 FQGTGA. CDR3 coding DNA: TGTGCCAGCAGCTTAGAGGCTTCAGCGAACACTGAAGCTTTCTTT. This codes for CASSLEASANTEAFF.

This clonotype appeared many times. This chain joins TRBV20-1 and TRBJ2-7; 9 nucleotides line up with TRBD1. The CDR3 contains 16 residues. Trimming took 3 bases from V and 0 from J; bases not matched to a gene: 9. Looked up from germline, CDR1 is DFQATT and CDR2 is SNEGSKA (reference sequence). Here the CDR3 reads CSASGNRGPSSYEQYF. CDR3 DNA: TGCAGTGCTAGCGGGAACAGGGGGCCTAGCTCCTACGAGCAGTACTTC.

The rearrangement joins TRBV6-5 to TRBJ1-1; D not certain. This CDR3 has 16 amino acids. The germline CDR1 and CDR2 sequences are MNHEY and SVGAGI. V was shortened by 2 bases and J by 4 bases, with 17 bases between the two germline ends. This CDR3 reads CASSYLSAGRPTEAFF. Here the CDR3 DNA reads TGTGCCAGCAGTTACCTTTCGGCGGGGAGGCCCACTGAAGCTTTCTTT.

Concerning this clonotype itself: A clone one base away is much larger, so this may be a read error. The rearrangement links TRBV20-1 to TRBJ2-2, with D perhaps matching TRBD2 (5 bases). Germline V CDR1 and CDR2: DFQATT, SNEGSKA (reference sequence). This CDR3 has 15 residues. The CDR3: CSARDRVVNTGVLFF. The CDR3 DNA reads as TGCAGTGCTAGAGATCGGGTGGTGAACACCGGGGTGCTGTTTTTT.

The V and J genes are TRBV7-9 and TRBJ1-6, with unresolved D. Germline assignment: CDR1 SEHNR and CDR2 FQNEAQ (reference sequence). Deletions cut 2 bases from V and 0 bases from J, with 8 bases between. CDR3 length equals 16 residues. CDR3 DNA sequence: TGTGCCAGCAGCTTACTGTTGAGCTCCTATAATTCACCCCTCCACTTT. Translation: CASSLLLSSYNSPLHF.

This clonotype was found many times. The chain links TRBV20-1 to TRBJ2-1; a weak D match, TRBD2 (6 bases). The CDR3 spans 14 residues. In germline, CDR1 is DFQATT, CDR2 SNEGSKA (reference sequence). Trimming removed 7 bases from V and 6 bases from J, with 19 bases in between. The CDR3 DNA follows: TGCAGTGTGTCCGGGGGTAGCACCTCCAATGAGCAGTTCTTC. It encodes CSVSGGSTSNEQFF.

The CDR3 loop is CAWRNVRAFF. The CDR3 coding sequence is TGTGCCTGGAGGAATGTTAGAGCTTTCTTT. The chain has TRBV30 and TRBJ1-1; D not resolved. Germline lookup yields CDR1 GTSNPN and CDR2 SVGIG (reference sequence). Deletions cut 3 bases from V and 10 bases from J, with 9 bases between. The CDR3 spans 10 residues.

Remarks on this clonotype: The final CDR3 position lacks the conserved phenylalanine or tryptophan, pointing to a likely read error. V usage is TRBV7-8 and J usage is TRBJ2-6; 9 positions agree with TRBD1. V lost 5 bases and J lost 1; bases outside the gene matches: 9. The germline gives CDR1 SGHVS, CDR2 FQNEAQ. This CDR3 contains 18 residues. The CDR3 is CASSPRDRVLSGANVLTS. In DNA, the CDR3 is TGTGCCAGCAGCCCCCGGGACAGGGTTTTGTCTGGGGCCAACGTCCTGACTTCC.

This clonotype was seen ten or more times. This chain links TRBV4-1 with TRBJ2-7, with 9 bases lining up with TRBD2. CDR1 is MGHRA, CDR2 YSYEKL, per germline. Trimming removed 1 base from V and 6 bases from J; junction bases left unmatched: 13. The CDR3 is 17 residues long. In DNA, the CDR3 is TGCGCCAGCAGCCAAGTTGATATGGGACTAGCATTTGGCGAGCAGTACTTC. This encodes CASSQVDMGLAFGEQYF.

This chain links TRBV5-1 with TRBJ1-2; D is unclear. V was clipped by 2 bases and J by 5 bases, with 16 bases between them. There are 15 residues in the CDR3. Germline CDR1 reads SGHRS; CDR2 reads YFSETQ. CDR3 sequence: CASSFDLAGGYGYTF. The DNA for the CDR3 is TGCGCCAGCAGCTTTGACTTAGCCGGCGGATATGGCTACACCTTC.

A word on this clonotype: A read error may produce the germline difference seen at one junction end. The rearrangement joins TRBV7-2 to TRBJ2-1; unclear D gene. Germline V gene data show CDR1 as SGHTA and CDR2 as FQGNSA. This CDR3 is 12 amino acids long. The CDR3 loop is CASSPRYNKQFF. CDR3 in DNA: TGTGCCAGCAGCCCGAGATACAATAAGCAGTTCTTC.

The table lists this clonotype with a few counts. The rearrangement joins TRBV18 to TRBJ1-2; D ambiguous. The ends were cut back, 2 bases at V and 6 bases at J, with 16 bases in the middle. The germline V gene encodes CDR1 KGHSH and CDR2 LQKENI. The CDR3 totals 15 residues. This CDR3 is CASSPWGGDWDGYTF. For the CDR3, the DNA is TGTGCCAGCTCACCATGGGGTGGCGACTGGGATGGCTACACCTTC.

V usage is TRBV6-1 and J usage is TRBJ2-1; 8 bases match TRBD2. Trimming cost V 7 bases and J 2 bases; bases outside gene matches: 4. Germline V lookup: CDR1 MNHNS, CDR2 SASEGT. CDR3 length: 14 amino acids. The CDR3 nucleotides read TGTGCCAGCATTGCGGGGGGCCCCTACAATGAGCAGTTCTTC. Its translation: CASIAGGPYNEQFF.

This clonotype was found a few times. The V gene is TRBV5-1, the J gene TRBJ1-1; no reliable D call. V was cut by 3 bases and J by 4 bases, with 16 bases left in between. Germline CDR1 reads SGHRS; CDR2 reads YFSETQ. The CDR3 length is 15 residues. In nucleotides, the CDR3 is TGCGCCAGCAGCTCCGGGGTTGGGGAACCCACTGAAGCTTTCTTT. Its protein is CASSSGVGEPTEAFF.

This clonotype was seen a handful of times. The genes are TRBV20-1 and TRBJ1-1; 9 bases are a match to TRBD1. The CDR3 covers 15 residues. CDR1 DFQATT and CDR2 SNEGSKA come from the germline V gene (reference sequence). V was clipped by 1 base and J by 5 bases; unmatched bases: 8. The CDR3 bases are TGCAGTGCTAGAGTTTTACAGGGGGCAAAAACTGAAGCTTTCTTT. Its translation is CSARVLQGAKTEAFF.

The CDR3 DNA is TGTGCCAGCAGTTCTTCTTCACGGAATACGCAGTATTTT. This gives the protein CASSSSSRNTQYF. The chain joins TRBV28 to TRBJ2-3; D call uncertain. The CDR3 consists of 13 residues. With 4 bases removed from V and 7 bases from J, the gap between germline ends came to 12 bases. Looked up from germline, CDR1 is MDHEN and CDR2 is SYDVKM.

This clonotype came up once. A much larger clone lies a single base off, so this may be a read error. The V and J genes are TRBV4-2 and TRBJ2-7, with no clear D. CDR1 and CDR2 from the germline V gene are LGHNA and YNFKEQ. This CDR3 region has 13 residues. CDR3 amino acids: CDSSTDGPYEQYF. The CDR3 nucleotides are TGTGACAGCAGCACCGACGGTCCCTACGAGCAGTACTTC.

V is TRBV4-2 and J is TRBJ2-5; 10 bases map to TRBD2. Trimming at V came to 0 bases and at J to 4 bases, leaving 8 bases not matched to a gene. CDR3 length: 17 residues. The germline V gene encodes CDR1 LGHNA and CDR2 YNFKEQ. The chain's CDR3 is CASSQDELAGSPETQYF. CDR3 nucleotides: TGTGCCAGCAGCCAAGATGAACTAGCGGGATCTCCAGAGACCCAGTACTTC.

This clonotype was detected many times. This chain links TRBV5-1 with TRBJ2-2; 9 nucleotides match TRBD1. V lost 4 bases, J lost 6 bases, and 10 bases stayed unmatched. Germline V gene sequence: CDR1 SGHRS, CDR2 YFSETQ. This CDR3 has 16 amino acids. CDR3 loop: CASSDPGQGDAGELFF. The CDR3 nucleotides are TGCGCCAGCAGCGATCCGGGACAGGGTGATGCCGGGGAGCTGTTTTTT.

The CDR3 spells CASTTRPEEQYF. CDR3 in DNA: TGTGCCAGCACCACACGACCAGAAGAGCAGTACTTC. The V gene is TRBV12-3 or TRBV12-4, the J gene TRBJ2-7; unclear D gene. V was pared by 7 bases and J by 7 bases, with 14 bases between. The CDR3 totals 12 residues.

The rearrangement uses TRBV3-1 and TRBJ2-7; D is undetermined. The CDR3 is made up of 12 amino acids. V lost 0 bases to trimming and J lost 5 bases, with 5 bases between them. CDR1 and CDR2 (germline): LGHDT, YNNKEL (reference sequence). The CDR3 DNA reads TGTGCCAGCAGCCAAGATTTGGACGAGCAGTACTTC. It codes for CASSQDLDEQYF.

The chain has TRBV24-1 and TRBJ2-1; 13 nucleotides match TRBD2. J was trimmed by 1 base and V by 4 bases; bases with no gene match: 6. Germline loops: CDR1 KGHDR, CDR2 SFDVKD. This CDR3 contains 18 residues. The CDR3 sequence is CATSDPTTSGRSYNEQFF. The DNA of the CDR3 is TGTGCCACCAGTGACCCGACGACTAGCGGGAGGTCCTACAATGAGCAGTTCTTC.

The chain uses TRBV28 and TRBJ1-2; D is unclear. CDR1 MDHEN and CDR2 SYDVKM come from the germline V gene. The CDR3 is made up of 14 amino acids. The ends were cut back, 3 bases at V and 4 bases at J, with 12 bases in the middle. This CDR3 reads CASSLGRVVYGYTF. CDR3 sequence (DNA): TGTGCCAGCAGTTTGGGTCGGGTCGTCTATGGCTACACCTTC.

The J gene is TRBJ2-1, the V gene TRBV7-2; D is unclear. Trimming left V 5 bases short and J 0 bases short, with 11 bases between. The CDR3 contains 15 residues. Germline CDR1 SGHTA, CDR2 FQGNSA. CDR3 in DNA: TGTGCCAGCAGCCGGGCCTCGAGCTCCTACAATGAGCAGTTCTTC. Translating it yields CASSRASSSYNEQFF.

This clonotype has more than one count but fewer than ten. The CDR3 DNA follows: TGTGCCAGCAGCGGGCGGGTTTCCTACGAGCAGTACTTC. Its translation is CASSGRVSYEQYF. The rearrangement links TRBV7-8 to TRBJ2-7, with D possibly being TRBD2 (5 bases). Germline CDR1 reads SGHVS; CDR2 reads FQNEAQ. CDR3 length: 13 residues. With 5 bases removed from V and 1 base from J, the gap between germline ends came to 9 bases.

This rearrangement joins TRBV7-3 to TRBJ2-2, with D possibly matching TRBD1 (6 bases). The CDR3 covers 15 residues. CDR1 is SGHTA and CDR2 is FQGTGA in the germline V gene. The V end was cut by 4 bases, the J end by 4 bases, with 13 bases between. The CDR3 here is CASSSGVAGTGELFF. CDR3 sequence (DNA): TGTGCCAGCAGCTCAGGGGTAGCAGGCACCGGGGAGCTGTTTTTT.

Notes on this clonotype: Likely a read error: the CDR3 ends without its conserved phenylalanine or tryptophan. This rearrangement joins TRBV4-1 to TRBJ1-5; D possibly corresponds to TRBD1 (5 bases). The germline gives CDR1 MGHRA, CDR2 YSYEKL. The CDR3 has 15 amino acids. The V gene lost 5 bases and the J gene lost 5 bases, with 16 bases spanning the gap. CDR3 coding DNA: TGCGCCAGCAGCTTGGGACTAAATATCGATCAGCCCCAGCATTAT. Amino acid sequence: CASSLGLNIDQPQHY.

The CDR3 loop reads CASSSRGQGSNQPQHF. The CDR3 nucleotides are TGTGCCAGCAGTTCCCGGGGACAGGGCAGCAATCAGCCCCAGCATTTT. V and J are TRBV12-3 or TRBV12-4 and TRBJ1-5; 9 bases align to TRBD1. The CDR3 sequence is 16 residues long. Trimming at V came to 4 bases and at J to 1 base, leaving 5 bases not matched to a gene.

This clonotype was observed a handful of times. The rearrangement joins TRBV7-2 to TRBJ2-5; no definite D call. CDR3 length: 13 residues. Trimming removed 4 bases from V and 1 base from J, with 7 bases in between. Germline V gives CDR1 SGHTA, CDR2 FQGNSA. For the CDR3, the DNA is TGTGCCAGCAGCTACCGGACCCAAGAGACCCAGTACTTC. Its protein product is CASSYRTQETQYF.

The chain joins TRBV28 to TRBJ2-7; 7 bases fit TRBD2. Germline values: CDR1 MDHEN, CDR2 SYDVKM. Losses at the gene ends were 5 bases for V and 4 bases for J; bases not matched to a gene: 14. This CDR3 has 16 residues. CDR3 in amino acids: CASSGLGRGRRYEQYF. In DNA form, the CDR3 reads TGTGCCAGCAGTGGGCTGGGGCGCGGGAGAAGGTACGAGCAGTACTTC.